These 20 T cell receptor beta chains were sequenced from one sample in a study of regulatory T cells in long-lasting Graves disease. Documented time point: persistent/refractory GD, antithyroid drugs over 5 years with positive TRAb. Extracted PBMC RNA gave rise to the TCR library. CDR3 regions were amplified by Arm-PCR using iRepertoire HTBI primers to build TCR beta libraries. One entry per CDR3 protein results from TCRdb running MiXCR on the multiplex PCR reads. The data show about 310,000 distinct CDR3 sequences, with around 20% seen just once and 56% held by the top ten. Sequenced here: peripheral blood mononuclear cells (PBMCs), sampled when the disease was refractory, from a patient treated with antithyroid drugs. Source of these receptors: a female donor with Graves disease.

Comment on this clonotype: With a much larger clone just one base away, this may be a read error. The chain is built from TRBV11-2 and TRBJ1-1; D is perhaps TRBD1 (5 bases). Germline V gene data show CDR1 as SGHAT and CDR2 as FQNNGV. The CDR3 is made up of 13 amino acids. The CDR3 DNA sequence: TGTGCCAGCAGCTTACAGGGAAACATTGAAGCTTTCTTT. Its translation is CASSLQGNIEAFF.

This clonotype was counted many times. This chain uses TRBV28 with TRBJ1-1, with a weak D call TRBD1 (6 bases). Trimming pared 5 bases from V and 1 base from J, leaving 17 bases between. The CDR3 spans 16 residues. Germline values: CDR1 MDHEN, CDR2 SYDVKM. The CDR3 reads CASSLPQGSGNTEAFF. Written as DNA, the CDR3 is TGTGCCAGCAGTCTCCCCCAGGGGTCGGGGAACACTGAAGCTTTCTTT.

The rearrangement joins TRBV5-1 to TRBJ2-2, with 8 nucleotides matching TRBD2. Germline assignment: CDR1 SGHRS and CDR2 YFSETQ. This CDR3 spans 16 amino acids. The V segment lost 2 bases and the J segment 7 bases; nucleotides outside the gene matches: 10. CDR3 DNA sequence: TGCGCCAGCAGCTTACAGCGGGAGAGTAGTGTCGGGGAGCTGTTTTTT. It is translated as CASSLQRESSVGELFF.

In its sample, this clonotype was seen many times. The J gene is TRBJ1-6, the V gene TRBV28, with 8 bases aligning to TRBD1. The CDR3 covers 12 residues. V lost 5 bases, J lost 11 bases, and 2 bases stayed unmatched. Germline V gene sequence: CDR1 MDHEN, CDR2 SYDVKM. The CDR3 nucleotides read TGTGCCAGCAGTGGACAGGGTGCACCCCTCCACTTT. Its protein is CASSGQGAPLHF.

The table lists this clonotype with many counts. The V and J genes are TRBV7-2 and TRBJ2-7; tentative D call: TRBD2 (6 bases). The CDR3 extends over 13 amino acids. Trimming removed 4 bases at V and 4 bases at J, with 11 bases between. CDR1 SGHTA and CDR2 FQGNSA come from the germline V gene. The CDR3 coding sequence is TGTGCCAGCAGCTCCCGGGAGTCATACGAGCAGTACTTC. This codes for CASSSRESYEQYF.

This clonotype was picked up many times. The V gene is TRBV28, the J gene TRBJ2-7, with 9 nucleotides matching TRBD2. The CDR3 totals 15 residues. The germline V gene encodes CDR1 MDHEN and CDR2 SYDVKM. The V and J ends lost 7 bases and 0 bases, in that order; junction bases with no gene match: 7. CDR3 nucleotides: TGTGCCAGCACCGCGGGGGGGTCTCCCTCCTACGAGCAGTACTTC. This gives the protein CASTAGGSPSYEQYF.

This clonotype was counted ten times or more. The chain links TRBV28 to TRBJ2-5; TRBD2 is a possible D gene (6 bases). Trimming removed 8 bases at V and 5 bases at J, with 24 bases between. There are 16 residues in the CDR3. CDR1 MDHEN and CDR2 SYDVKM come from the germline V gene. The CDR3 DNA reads TGTGCCAGCCGTACCTCCGGGACTCGTACTGGCGAGACCCAGTACTTC. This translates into CASRTSGTRTGETQYF.

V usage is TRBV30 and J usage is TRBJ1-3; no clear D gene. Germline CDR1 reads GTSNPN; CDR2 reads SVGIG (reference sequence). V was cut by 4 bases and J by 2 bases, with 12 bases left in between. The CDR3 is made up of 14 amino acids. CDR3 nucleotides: TGTGCCTGGACCCCGGGTCACACTGGAAACACCATATATTTT. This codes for CAWTPGHTGNTIYF.

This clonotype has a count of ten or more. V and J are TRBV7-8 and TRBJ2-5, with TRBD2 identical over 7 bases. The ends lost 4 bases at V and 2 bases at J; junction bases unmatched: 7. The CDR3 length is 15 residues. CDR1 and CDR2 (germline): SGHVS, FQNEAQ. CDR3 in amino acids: CASSYDSGSQETQYF. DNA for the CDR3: TGTGCCAGCAGCTACGATAGCGGGTCACAAGAGACCCAGTACTTC. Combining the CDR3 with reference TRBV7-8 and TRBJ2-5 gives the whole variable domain GAGVSQSPRYKVAKRGQDVALRCDPISGHVSLFWYQQALGQGPEFLTYFQNEAQLDKSGLPSDRFFAERPEGSVSTLKIQRTQQEDSAVYLCASSYDSGSQETQYFGPGTRLLVL.

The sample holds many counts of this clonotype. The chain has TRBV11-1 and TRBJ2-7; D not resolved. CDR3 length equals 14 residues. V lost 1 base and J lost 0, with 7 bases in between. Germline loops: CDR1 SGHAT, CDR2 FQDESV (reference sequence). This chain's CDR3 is CASSLEHFSYEQYF. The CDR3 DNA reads TGTGCCAGCAGCTTAGAACACTTCTCCTACGAGCAGTACTTC.

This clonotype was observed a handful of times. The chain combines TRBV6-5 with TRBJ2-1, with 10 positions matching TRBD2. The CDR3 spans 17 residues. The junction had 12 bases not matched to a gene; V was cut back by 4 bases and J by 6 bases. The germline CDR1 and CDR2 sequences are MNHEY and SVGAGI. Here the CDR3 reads CASSFSLRGLASNEQFF. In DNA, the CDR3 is TGTGCCAGCAGTTTCTCCCTAAGGGGACTAGCGTCCAATGAGCAGTTCTTC.

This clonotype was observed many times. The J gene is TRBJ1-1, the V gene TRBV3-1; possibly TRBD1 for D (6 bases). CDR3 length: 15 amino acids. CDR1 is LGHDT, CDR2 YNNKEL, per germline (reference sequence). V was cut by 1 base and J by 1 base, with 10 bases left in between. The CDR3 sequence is CASSQGPTGNTEAFF. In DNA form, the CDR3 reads TGTGCCAGCAGCCAAGGCCCGACAGGGAACACTGAAGCTTTCTTT. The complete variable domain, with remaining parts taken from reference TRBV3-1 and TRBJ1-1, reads DTAVSQTPKYLVTQMGNDKSIKCEQNLGHDTMYWYKQDSKKFLKIMFSYNNKELIINETVPNRFSPKSPDKAHLNLHINSLELGDSAVYFCASSQGPTGNTEAFFGQGTRLTVV.

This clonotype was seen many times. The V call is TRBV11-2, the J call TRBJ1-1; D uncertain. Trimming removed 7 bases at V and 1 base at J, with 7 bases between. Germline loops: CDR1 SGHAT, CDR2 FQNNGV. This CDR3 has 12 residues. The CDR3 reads CASTDGNTEAFF. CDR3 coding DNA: TGTGCCAGCACCGATGGGAACACTGAAGCTTTCTTT.

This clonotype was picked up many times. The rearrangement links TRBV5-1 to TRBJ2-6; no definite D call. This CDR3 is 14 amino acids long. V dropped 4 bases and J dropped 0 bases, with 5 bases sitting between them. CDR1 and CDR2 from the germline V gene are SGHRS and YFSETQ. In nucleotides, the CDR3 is TGCGCCAGCAGCCCGACCTCTGGGGCCAACGTCCTGACTTTC. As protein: CASSPTSGANVLTF.

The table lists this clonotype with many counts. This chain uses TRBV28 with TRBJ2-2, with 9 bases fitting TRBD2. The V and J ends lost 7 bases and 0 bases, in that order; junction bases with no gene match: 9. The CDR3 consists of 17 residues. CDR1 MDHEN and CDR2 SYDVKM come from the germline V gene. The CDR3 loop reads CASMGEGLASNTGELFF. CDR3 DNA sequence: TGTGCCAGCATGGGGGAGGGACTAGCTTCGAACACCGGGGAGCTGTTTTTT.

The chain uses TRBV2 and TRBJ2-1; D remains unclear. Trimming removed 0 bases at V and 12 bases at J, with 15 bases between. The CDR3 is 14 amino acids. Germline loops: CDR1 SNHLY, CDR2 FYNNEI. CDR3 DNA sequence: TGTGCCAGCAGTGAAGCGCTTGTGGATCTCGGGCAGTTCTTC. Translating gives CASSEALVDLGQFF.

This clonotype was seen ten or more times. The CDR3 region has the DNA TGTGCCAGCAGTTACTCGCGGAACGAGCAGTACTTC. It specifies CASSYSRNEQYF. The chain combines TRBV6-2 or TRBV6-3 with TRBJ2-7, with D unclear. The CDR3 sequence is 12 residues long. V was pared by 0 bases and J by 5 bases, with 5 bases between. Germline V gene lookup returns CDR1 MNHEY and CDR2 SVGEGT.

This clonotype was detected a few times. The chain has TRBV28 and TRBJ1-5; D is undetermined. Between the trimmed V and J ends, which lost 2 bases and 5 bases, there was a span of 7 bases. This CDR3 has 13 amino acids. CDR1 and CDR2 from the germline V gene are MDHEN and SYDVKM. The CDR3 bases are TGTGCCAGCAGTTTAAAGGACCATCAGCCCCAGCATTTT. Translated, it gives CASSLKDHQPQHF.

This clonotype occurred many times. This chain's CDR3 is CASSLGTGGYEQYF. DNA of the CDR3: TGCGCCAGCTCCCTGGGGACAGGGGGGTACGAGCAGTACTTC. The chain carries TRBV5-1 and TRBJ2-7; 11 bases map to TRBD1. J gave up 4 bases and V 7 bases, and 7 bases lay outside the gene matches. The CDR3 spans 14 residues. Germline V gene lookup returns CDR1 SGHRS and CDR2 YFSETQ. Drawing the rest from reference TRBV5-1 and TRBJ2-7, the complete variable domain is KAGVTQTPRYLIKTRGQQVTLSCSPISGHRSVSWYQQTPGQGLQFLFEYFSETQRNKGNFPGRFSGRQFSNSRSEMNVSTLELGDSALYLCASSLGTGGYEQYFGPGTRLTVT.

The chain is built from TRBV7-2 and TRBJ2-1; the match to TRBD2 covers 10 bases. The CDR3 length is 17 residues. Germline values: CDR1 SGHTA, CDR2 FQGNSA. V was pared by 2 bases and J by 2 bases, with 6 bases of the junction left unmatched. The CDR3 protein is CASSLKSLAGAYNEQFF. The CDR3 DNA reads TGTGCCAGCAGCTTAAAGAGCCTAGCGGGGGCCTACAATGAGCAGTTCTTC.